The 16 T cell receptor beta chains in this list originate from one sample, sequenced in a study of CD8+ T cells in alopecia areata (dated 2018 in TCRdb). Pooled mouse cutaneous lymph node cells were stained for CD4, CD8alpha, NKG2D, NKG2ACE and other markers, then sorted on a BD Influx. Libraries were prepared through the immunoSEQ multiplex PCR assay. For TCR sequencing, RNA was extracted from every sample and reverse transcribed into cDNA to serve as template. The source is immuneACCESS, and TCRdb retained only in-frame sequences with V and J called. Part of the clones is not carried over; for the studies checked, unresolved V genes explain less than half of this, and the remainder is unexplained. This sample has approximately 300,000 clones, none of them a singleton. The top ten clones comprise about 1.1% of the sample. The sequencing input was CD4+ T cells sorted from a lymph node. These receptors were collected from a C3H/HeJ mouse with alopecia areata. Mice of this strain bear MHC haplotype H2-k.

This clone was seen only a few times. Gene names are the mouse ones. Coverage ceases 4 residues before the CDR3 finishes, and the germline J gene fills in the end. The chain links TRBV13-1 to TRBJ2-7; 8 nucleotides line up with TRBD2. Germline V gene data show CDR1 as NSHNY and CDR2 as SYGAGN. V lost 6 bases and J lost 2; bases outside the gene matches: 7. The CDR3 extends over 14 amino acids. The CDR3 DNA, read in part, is TGTGCCAGCAAAGCTGGGGGGCCGACCTAT. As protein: CASKAGGPTY. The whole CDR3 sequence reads CASKAGGPTYEQYF.

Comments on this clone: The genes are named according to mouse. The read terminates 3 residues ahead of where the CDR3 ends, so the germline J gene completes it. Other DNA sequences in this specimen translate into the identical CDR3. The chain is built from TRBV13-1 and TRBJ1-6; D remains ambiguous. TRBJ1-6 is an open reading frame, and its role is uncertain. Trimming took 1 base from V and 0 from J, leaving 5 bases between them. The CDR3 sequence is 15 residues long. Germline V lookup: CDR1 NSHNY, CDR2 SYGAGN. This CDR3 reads CASSDQISYNSPLYF. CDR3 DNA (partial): TGTGCCAGCAGTGATCAGATTTCCTATAATTCGCCC.

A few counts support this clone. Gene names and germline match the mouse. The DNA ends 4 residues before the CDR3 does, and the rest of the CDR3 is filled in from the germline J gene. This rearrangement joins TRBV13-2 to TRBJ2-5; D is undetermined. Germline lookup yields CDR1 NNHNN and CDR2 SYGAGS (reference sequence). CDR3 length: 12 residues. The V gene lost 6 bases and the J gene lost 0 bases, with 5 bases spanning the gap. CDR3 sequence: CASETNQDTQYF. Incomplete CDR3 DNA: TGTGCCAGCGAGACAAACCAAGAC.

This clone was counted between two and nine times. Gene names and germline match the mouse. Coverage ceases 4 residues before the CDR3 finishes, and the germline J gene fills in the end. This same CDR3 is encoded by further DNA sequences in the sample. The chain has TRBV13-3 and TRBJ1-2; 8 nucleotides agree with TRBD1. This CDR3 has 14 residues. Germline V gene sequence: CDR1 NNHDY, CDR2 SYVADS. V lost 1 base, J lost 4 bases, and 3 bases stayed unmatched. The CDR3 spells CASSDQGAGSDYTF. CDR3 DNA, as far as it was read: TGTGCCAGCAGTGATCAGGGGGCCGGCTCC.

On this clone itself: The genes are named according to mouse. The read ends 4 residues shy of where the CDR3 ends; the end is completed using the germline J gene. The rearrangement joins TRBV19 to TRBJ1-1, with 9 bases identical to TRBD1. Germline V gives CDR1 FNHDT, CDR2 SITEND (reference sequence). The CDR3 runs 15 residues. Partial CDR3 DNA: TGTGCCAGCAGTATAAGATACAGGGGGCGCAGA. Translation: CASSIRYRGRR. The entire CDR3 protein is CASSIRYRGRREVFF. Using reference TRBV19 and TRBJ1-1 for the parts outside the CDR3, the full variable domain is GGIITQTPKFLIGQEGQKLTLKCQQNFNHDTMYWYRQDSGKGLRLIYYSITENDLQKGDLSEGYDASREKKSSFSLTVTSAQKNEMAVFLCASSIRYRGRREVFFGKGTRLTVV.

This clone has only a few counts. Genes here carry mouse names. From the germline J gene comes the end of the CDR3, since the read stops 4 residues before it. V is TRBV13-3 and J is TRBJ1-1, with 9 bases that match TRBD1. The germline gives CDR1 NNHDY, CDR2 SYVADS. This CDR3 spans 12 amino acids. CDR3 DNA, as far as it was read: TGTGCCAGCAGTAAGACAGGGGGA. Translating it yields CASSKTGG. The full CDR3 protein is CASSKTGGEVFF.

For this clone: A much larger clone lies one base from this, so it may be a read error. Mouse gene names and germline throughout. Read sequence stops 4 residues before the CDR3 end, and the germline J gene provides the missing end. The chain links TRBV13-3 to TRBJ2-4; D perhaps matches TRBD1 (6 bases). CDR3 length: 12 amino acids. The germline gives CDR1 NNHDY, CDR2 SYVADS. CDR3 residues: CASSGTENTLYF. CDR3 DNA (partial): TGTGCCAGCAGTGGGACAGAAAAC.

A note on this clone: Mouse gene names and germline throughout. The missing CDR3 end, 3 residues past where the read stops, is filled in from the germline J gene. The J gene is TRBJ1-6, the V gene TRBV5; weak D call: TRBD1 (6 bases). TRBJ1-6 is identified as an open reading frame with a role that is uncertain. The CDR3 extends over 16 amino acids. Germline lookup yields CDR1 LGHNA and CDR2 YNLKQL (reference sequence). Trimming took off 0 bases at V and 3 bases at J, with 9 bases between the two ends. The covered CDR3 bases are TGTGCCAGCAGCCAAGAGCCAGGGGTCTATAATTCGCCC. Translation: CASSQEPGVYNSP. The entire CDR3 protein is CASSQEPGVYNSPLYF.

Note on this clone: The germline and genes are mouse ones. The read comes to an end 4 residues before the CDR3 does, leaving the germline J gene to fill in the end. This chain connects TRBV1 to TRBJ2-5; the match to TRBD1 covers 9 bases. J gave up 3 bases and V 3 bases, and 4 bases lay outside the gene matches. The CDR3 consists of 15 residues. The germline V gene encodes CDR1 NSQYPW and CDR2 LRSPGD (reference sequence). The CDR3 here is CTCSAPGTGQDTQYF. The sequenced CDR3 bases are TGCACCTGCAGTGCCCCCGGGACAGGGCAAGAC.

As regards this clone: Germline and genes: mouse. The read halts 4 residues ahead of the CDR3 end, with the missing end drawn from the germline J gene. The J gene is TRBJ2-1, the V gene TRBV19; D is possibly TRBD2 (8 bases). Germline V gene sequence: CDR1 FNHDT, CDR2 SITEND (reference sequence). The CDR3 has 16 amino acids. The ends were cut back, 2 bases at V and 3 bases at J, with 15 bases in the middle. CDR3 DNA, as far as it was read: TGTGCCAGCAGTATTCAGGGGGGGCGTGTCTATGCT. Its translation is CASSIQGGRVYA. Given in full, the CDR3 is CASSIQGGRVYAEQFF.

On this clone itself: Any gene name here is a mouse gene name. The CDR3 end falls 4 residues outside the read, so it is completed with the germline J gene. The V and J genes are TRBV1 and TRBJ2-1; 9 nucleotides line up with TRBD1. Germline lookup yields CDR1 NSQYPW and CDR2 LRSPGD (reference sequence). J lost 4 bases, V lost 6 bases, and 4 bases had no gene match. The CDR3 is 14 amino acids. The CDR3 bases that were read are TGCACCTGCAGGCCGGGACAGGGTTATGCT. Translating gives CTCRPGQGYA. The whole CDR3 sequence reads CTCRPGQGYAEQFF.

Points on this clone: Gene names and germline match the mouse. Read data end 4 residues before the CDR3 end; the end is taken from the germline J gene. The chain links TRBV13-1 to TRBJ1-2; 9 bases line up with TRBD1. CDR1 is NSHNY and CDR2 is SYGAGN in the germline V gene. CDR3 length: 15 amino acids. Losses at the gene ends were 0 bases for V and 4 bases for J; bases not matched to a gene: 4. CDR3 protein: CASSDAGQGFSDYTF. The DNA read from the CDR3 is TGTGCCAGCAGTGATGCAGGACAGGGGTTCTCC.

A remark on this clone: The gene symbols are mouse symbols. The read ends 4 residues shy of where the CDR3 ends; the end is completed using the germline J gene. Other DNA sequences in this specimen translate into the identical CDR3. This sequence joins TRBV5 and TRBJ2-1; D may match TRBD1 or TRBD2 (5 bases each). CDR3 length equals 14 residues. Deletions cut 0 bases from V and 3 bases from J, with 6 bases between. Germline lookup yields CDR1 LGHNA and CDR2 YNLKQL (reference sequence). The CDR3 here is CASSQEGVYAEQFF. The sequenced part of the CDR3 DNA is TGTGCCAGCAGCCAAGAGGGGGTCTATGCT.

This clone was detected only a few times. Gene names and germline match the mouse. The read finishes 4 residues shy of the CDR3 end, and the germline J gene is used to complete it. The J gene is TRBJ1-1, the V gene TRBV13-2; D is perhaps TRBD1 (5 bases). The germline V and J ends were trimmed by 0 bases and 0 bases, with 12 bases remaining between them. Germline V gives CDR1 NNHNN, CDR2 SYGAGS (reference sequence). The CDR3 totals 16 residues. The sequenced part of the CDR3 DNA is TGTGCCAGCGGTGATGCTGCAGGGTGGGCAAACACA. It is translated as CASGDAAGWANT. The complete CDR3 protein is CASGDAAGWANTEVFF.

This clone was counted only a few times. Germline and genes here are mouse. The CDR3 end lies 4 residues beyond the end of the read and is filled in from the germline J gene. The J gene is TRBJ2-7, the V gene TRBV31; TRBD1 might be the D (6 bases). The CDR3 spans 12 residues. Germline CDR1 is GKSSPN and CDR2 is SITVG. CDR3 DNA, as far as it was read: TGTGCCTGGAGTCAGGACAGATAT. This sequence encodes CAWSQDRY. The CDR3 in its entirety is CAWSQDRYEQYF.

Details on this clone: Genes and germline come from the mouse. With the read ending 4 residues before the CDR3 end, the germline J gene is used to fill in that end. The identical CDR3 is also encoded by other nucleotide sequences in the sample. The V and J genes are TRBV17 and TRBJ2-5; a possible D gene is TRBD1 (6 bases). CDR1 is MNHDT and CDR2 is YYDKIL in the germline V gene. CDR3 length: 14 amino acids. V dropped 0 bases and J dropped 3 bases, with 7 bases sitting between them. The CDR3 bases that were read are TGTGCTAGCAGTAGAGACGGACAGCAAGAC. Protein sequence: CASSRDGQQD. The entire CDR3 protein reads CASSRDGQQDTQYF.